This T cell receptor beta chain was captured by sequencing in a study of cytomegalovirus exposure and HLA in healthy donors. Study-level results: The number of N-insertions in an Asian-associated ancestry cluster was reportedly below the approximately 700-donor mean in a later analysis. Using a false discovery rate of 0.05, a later analysis showed that 15,000 to 20,000 TCR beta sequences were associated with HLA alleles.

Germline assignment: CDR1 SGHDN and CDR2 FVKESK. V lost 2 bases to trimming and J lost 4 bases, with 5 bases between them. The CDR3 is 12 amino acids. PCR employed 60 Vbeta and 13 Jbeta primers. Profiled with immunoSEQ multiplex PCR; TCRdb holds only in-frame clones, not every one. The profile shows about 200,000 clones, about 81% of them singletons. For this clone: The antigen is not known.

The rearrangement links TRBV14 to TRBJ2-5; D perhaps matches TRBD1 (5 bases). This receptor was taken from a man in his late teens or twenties in good health and CMV-seronegative. The sequencing sample was made of PBMCs. DNA of the CDR3: TGTGCCAGCAGCCAACAGGGAGAGACCCAGTACTTC. Amino acid sequence: CASSQQGETQYF.